The table lists the clone carrying this TCR beta chain with a few counts. The data were taken from a study of early T cells in non-severe SARS-CoV-2 infection. Overall study: The input, bulk RNA from unsorted whole blood, was sequenced, and chains were unpaired.

Germline CDR1 reads ENHRY; CDR2 reads SYGVKD. The CDR3 consists of 16 residues. V was pared by 7 bases and J by 1 base, with 18 bases between. TCRdb reprocessed the 5' RACE reads with MiXCR, giving one entry per CDR3 protein. The table has tens of thousands of distinct CDR3 sequences, about 13% seen once; the top ten hold roughly 8.3%. The chain links TRBV10-3 to TRBJ2-3; perhaps TRBD2 as D (5 bases). Specimen: whole blood. The TCR comes from an adult who was a healthcare worker with PCR-confirmed SARS-CoV-2 infection or an uninfected control (not recorded which). The CDR3 bases are TGTGCCATCAATAACCCTAGCTCGGATGGCACAGATACGCAGTATTTT. It encodes CAINNPSSDGTDTQYF.